This TCR beta chain comes out of a study of graft-versus-host responses after intestinal transplantation. Some clones are missing from TCRdb's copy, which holds only in-frame ones; the method was immunoSEQ multiplex PCR. This table has tens of thousands of clones, around 86% appearing once. CDR3 size: 17 residues. Looked up from germline, CDR1 is SEHNR and CDR2 is FQNEAQ (reference sequence). V was pared by 5 bases and J by 10 bases, with 27 bases between. Intraepithelial plus lamina propria lymphocytes were released by processing graft tissue. About this clone: Its matching antigen is unknown.

Study-wide points: Circulating GvH clone levels at their peak were associated with HvG declines (early post-transplant). GvH clonotypes were identified within recipient marrow, with a subset emerging first in ileum or blood.

The receptor comes from a human patient who received an intestinal transplant, so some T cells may come from the graft donor. The input for sequencing was ileum tissue, taken 350 to 400 days after transplant. The V and J genes are TRBV7-9 and TRBJ2-1; either TRBD1 or TRBD2 may fit D (6 bases each). CDR3 sequence reads: CASSRGRTGAHRGEQFF. The CDR3 DNA sequence: TGTGCCAGCAGCCGGGGGCGAACGGGGGCGCACCGAGGCGAGCAGTTCTTC. The full variable domain, its missing parts supplied by reference TRBV7-9 and TRBJ2-1, is DTGVSQNPRHKITKRGQNVTFRCDPISEHNRLYWYRQTLGQGPEFLTYFQNEAQLEKSRLLSDRFSAERPKGSFSTLEIQRTEQGDSAMYLCASSRGRTGAHRGEQFFGPGTRLTVL.